This TCR beta chain was sequenced for a study of cytomegalovirus exposure and HLA in healthy donors. The CDR3 is 13 residues long. The germline V gene encodes CDR1 KGHSH and CDR2 LQKENI. V lost 3 bases to trimming and J lost 5 bases, with 10 bases between them. Whole-study findings and limits: TCR beta V- and J-gene trimming, according to a later analysis, was linked to a missense DCLRE1C variant.

Remarks on this clone: Antigen specificity is unknown.

In the PCR, 60 Vbeta and 13 Jbeta primers were used. The table came from immunoSEQ multiplex PCR; TCRdb's copy has only in-frame clones and leaves some out. Of over 150,000 clones in the sample, around 82% were seen once. Sequences were obtained from PBMCs. This clonotype originated in a woman between 40 and 55 years old in good health and CMV-seropositive. The chain recombines TRBV18 with TRBJ1-1; tentative D call: TRBD1 (5 bases). CDR3 protein: CASSPQEGTEAFF. Here the CDR3 DNA reads TGTGCCAGCTCACCTCAGGAGGGGACTGAAGCTTTCTTT. Looking up the rest from reference TRBV18 and TRBJ1-1 gives the full variable domain: NAGVMQNPRHLVRRRGQEARLRCSPMKGHSHVYWYRQLPEEGLKFMVYLQKENIIDESGMPKERFSAEFPKEGPSILRIQQVVRGDSAAYFCASSPQEGTEAFFGQGTRLTVV.